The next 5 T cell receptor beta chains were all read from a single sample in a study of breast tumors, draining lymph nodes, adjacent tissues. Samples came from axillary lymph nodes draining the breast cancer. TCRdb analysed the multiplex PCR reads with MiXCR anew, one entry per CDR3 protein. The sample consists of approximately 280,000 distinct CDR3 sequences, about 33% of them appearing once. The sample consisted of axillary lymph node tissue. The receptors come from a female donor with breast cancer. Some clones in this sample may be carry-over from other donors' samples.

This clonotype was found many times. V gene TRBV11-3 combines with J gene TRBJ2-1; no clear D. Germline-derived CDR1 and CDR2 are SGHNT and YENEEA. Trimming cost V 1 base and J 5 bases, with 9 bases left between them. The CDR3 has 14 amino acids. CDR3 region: CASSLGGLDNEQFF. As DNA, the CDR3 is TGTGCCAGCAGCTTAGGTGGTCTAGACAATGAGCAGTTCTTC. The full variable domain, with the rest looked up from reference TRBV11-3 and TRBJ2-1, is EAGVVQSPRYKIIEKKQPVAFWCNPISGHNTLYWYLQNLGQGPELLIRYENEEAVDDSQLPKDRFSAERLKGVDSTLKIQPAELGDSAVYLCASSLGGLDNEQFFGPGTRLTVL.

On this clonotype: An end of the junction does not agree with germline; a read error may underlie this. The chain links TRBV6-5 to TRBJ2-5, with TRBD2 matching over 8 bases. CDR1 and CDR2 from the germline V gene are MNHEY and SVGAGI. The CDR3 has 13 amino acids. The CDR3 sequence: CASSHSGGETQYF. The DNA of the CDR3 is TGTGCCAGCAGTCACTCGGGGGGGGAGACCCAGTACTTC.

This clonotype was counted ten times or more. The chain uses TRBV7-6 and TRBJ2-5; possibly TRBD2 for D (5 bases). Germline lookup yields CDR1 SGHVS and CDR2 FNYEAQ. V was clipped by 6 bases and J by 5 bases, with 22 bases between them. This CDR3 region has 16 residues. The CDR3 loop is CASRNSPYKGEETQYF. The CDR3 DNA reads TGTGCCAGCAGAAATTCCCCATATAAGGGAGAGGAGACCCAGTACTTC.

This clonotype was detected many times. CDR3 in DNA: TGCGCCAGCAGCCCAACTGTCACCCACCGAAAAAGGAGGATAGCTTTGGATGAGCAGTTCTTC. This codes for CASSPTVTHRKRRIALDEQFF. The chain joins TRBV5-1 to TRBJ2-1, with a weak D call TRBD2 (5 bases). Trimming left V 4 bases short and J 8 bases short, with 37 bases between. The germline CDR1 and CDR2 sequences are SGHRS and YFSETQ. The CDR3 totals 21 residues.

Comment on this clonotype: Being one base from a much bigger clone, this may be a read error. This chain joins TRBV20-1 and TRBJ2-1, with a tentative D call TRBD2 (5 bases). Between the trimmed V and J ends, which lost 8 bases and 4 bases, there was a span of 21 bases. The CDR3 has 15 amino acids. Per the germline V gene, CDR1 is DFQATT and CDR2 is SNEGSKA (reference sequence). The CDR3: CSTNPFGIAYNEQFF. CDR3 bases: TGCAGTACTAACCCCTTCGGGATAGCTTACAATGAGCAGTTCTTC.